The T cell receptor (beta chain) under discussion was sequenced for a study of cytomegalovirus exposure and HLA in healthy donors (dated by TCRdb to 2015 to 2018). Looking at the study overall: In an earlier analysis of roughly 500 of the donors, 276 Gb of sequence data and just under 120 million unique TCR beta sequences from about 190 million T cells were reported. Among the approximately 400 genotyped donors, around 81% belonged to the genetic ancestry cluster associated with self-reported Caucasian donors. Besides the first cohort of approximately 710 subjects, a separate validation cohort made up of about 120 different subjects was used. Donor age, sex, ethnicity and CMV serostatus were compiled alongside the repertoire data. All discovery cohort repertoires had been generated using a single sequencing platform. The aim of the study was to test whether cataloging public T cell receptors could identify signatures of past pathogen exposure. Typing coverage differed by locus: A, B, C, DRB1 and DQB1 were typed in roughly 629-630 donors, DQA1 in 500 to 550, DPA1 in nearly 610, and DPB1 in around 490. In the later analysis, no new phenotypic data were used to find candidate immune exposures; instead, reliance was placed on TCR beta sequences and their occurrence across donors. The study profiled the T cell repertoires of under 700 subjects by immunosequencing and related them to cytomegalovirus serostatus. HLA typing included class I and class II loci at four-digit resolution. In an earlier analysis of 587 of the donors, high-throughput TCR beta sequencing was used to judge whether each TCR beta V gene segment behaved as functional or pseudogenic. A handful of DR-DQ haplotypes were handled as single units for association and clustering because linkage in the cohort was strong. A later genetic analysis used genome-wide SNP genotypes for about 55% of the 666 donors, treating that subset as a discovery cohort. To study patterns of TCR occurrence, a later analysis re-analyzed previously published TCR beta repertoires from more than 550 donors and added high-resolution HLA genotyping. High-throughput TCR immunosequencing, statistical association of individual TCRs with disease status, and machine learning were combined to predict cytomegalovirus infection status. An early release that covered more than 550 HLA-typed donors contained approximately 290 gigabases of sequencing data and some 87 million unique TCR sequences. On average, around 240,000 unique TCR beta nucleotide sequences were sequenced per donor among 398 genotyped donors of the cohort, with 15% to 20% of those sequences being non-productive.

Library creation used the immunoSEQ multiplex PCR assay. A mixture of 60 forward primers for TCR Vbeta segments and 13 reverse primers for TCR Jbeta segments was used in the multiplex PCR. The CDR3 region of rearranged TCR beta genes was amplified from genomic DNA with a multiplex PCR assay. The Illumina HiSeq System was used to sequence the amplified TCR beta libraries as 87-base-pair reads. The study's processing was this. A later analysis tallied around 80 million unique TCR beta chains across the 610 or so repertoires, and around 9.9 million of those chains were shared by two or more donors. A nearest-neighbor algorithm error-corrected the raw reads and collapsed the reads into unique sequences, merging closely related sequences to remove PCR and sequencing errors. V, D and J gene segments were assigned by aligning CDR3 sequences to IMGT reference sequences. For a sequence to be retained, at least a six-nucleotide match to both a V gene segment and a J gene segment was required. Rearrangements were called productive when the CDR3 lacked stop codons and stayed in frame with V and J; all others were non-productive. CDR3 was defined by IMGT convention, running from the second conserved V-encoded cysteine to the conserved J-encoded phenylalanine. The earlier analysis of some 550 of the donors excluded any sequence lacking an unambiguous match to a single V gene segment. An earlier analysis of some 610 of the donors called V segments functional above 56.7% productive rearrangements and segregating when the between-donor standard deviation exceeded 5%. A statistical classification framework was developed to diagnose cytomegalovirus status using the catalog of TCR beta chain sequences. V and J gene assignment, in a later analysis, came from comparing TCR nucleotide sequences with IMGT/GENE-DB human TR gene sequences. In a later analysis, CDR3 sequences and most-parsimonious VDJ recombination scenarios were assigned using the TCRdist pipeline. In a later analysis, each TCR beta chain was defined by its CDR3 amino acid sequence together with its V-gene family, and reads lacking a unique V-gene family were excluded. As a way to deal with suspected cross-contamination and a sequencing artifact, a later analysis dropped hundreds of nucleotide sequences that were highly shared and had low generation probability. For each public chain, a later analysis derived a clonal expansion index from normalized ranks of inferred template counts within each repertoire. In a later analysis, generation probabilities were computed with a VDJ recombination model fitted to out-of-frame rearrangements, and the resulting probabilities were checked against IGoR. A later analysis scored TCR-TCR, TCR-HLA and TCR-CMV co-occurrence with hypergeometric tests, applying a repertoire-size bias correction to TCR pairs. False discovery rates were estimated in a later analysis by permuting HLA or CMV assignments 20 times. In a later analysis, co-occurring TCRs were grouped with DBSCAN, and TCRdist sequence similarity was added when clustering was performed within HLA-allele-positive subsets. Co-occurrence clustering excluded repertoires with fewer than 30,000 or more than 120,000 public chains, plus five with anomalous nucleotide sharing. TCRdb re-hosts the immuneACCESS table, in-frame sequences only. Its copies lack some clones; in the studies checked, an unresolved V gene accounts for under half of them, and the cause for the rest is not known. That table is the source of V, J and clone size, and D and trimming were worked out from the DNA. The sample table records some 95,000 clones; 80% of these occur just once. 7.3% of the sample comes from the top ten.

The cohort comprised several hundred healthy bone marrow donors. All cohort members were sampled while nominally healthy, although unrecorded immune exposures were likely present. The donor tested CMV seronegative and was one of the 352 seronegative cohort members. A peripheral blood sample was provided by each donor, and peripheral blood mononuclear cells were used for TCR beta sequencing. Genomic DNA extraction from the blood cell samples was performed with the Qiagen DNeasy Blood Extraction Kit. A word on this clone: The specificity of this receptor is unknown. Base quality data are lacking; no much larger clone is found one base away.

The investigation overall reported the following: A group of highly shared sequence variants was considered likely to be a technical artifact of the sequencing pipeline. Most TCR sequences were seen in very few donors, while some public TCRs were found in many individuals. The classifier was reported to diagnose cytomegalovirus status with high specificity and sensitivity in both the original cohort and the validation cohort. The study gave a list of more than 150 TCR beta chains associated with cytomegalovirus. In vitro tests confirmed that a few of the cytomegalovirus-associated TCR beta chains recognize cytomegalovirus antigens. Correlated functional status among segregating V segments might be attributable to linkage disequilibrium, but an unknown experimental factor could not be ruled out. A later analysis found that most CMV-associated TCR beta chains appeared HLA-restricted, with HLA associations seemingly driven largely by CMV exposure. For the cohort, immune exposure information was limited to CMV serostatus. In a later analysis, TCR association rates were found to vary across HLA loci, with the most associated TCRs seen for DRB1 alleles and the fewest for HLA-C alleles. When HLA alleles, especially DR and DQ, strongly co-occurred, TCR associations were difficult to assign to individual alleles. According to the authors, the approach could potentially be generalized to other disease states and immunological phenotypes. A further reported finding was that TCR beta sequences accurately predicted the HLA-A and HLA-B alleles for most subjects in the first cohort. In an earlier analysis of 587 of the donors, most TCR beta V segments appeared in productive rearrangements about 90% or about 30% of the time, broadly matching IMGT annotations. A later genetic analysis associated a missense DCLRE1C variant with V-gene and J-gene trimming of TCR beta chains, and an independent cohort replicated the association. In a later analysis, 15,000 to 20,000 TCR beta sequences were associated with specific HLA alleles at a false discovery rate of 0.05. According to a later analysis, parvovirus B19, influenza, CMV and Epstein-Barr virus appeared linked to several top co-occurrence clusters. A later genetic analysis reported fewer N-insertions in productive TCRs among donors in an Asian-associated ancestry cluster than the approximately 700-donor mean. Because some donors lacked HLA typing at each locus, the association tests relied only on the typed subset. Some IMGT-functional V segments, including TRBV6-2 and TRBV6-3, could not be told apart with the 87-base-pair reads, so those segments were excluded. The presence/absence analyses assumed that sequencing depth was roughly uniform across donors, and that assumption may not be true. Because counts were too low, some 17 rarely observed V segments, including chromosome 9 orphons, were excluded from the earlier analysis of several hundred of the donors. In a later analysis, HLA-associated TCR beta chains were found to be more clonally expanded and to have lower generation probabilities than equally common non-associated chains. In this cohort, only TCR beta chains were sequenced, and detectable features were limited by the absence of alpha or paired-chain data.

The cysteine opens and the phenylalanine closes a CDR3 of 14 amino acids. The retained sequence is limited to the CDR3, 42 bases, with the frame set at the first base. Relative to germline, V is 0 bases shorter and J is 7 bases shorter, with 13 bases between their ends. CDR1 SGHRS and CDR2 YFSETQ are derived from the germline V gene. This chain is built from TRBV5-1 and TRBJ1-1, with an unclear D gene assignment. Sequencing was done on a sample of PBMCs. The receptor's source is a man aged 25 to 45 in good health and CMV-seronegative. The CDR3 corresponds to CASSLVSGEVEAFF. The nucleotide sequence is TGCGCCAGCAGCTTGGTTTCTGGGGAGGTTGAAGCTTTCTTT.